This T cell receptor beta chain was recorded in a study of technical replicates of blood from a few donors. The CDR3 totals 15 residues. Germline V gene data show CDR1 as SEHNR and CDR2 as FQNEAQ (reference sequence). The V segment lost 3 bases and the J segment 5 bases; nucleotides outside the gene matches: 7. Data came from immunoSEQ multiplex PCR; TCRdb stores just in-frame clones and leaves some out. The sample lists around 100,000 clones; just over 95% were seen once. The receptor was isolated from a human donor in good health. The source material was T cells isolated from PBMCs. V gene TRBV7-9 combines with J gene TRBJ2-7; 10 bases match TRBD2. CDR3 region: CASSFSSGRVNEQYF. DNA for the CDR3: TGTGCCAGCAGCTTTTCTAGCGGGAGAGTTAACGAGCAGTACTTC.